The clone carrying this T cell receptor beta chain has a handful of counts. The target antigen is unknown. Distinct nucleotide sequences in the sample also encode this CDR3. Investigators reverse transcribed all isolated RNA, so they sequenced expressed TCRB transcripts. The method was immunoSEQ multiplex PCR; TCRdb's version includes in-frame clones alone and lacks a portion of them. This sample has a few hundred thousand clones; 30% occur once, and the top ten carry more than 0.055%. Germline assignment: CDR1 SGHAT and CDR2 FQNNGV. CDR3 length: 11 amino acids. V gave up 1 base and J gave up 6 bases, with 1 base separating them. The data stem from a study of beta chain features in type 1 diabetes. At the level of the study: The number of sorted cells examined across all samples was fewer than 110,000,000.

Broader study findings: Resolution of whether HLA type affects TCRB rearrangement was not achieved here. Shorter TCRB CDR3s, moderately but significantly so, marked every one of the four CD4+ subsets in Type 1 diabetes patients. Naive, central memory and regulatory TCRB repertoires appeared more similar among patients than healthy donors.

The TCR comes from a man between 18 and 35 years old in good health. This chain links TRBV11-2 with TRBJ2-1; D gene uncertain. Sequencing input: naive CD4+ T cells from blood. The CDR3 DNA follows: TGTGCCAGCAGCTTAGGCAATGAGCAGTTCTTC. It translates to CASSLGNEQFF. The full variable domain, rest sourced from reference TRBV11-2 and TRBJ2-1, is EAGVAQSPRYKIIEKRQSVAFWCNPISGHATLYWYQQILGQGPKLLIQFQNNGVVDDSQLPKDRFSAERLKGVDSTLKIQPAKLEDSAVYLCASSLGNEQFFGPGTRLTVL.